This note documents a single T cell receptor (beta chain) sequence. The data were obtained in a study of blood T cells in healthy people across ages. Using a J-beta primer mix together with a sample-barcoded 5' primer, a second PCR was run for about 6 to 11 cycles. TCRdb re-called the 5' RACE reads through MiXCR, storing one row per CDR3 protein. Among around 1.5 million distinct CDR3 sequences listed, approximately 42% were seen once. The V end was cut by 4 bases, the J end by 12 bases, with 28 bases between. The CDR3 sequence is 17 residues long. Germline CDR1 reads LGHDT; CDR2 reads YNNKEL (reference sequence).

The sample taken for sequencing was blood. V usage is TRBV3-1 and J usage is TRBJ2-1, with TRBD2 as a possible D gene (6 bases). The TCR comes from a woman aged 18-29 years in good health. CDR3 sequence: CASSPSMDYLGKLGQFF. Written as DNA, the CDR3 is TGTGCCAGCAGCCCGTCGATGGACTACCTGGGAAAACTAGGGCAGTTCTTC.